This entry is about one T cell receptor (beta chain). TCRdb recomputed calls from the 5' RACE reads with MiXCR, one row per CDR3 protein. The sample has about 33,000 distinct CDR3 sequences, around 5% seen once. Germline V gene lookup returns CDR1 MNHEY and CDR2 SVGEGT. Trimming left V 0 bases short and J 5 bases short, with 7 bases between. This CDR3 is built from 13 residues. The sample belongs to a study of early T cells in non-severe SARS-CoV-2 infection. V gene TRBV6-2 or TRBV6-3 combines with J gene TRBJ2-5; no reliable D call. What was sequenced was whole blood. The clonotype comes from an adult who was a healthcare worker with PCR-confirmed SARS-CoV-2 infection or an uninfected control (not recorded which). In DNA form, the CDR3 reads TGTGCCAGCAGTTACTCGATCGCGGAGACCCAGTACTTC. Protein: CASSYSIAETQYF.